The clone carrying this TCR beta chain appeared a few times. Its antigen is currently unknown. V lost 6 bases and J lost 9, with 15 bases in between. This CDR3 comprises 13 residues. Germline assignment: CDR1 MNHEY and CDR2 SMNVEV (reference sequence). Cells designated naive CD8 were CD45RO-negative and were positively selected for CCR7, with terminally differentiated effector memory CD45RA+ cells excluded. Libraries were prepared by immunoSEQ multiplex PCR; TCRdb keeps only in-frame clonotypes and omits some of them. The data hold over 2 million clones, with around 96% observed a single time. The source of the sample is a study of shared clonotypes between healthy human individuals. Across the study: The donor group consisted of two women and a few men, aged 18 to 49.

General study points: Represented genetic and exposure-history diversity was restricted by having few donors. What rarefaction showed was incomplete sorted-subset sequencing despite large depth.

The specimen sequenced was naive CD8+ T cells sorted from blood. The V gene is TRBV27, the J gene TRBJ1-5; weak D call: TRBD1 (5 bases). The sequence came from a man aged 18 to 30 in good health. CDR3 residues: CASRFAGGTPQHF. The CDR3 DNA follows: TGTGCCAGCAGATTCGCTGGGGGAACGCCCCAGCATTTT.